The T cell receptor beta chain described here comes from a study of blood T cell repertoires in COVID-19. Study-wide background: Sites across the United States, Italy and Spain contributed samples from acute and convalescent COVID-19. Sources were T cells, B-cell-depleted T cells, or PBMCs; the material itself was cDNA or gDNA.

In the original workflow: Estimation of nucleated cell counts was performed using reference gene primer amplification. Some clones are missing from TCRdb's copy, which holds only in-frame ones; the method was immunoSEQ multiplex PCR. V, J and clone size were drawn from that table, and D and trimming were deduced from the DNA. This sample has 150,000 to 200,000 clones, with 75% to 80% found just once. Germline trimming cut 5 bases from V and 3 bases from J; bases unmatched to any gene: 4. This CDR3 contains 15 residues. CDR1 and CDR2 (germline): SGHTA, FQGNSA. This clonotype originated in a woman aged 70-85 years with acute or convalescent COVID-19. Sequenced input: peripheral blood. This chain uses TRBV7-2 with TRBJ2-3, with 11 bases identical to TRBD1. The CDR3 sequence is CASSGGTGGTDTQYF. In DNA form, the CDR3 reads TGTGCCAGCAGCGGCGGGACAGGGGGAACAGATACGCAGTATTTT.